Shown below are 3 T cell receptor beta chains from a single sample sequenced in a study of shared clonotypes between healthy human individuals. The table came from immunoSEQ multiplex PCR; TCRdb's copy has only in-frame clones and leaves some out. Of some 1 million clones detected, about 80% appear once; the ten largest clones hold less than 1.5%. Source material: memory CD4+ T cells sorted from blood. Subset described: CD45RA-negative fraction. The source of these receptors is a man aged 18 to 30 in good health.

The rearrangement joins TRBV30 to TRBJ1-1; D uncertain. CDR1 and CDR2 from the germline V gene are GTSNPN and SVGIG (reference sequence). V was pared by 4 bases and J by 10 bases, with 16 bases between. This CDR3 spans 12 amino acids. In DNA, the CDR3 is TGTGCCTGGACAGATTTTTCGTTTGTAGCTTTCTTT. This codes for CAWTDFSFVAFF.

In this sample, this clone turned up once. The rearrangement links TRBV30 to TRBJ2-3, with 7 positions matching TRBD2. J gave up 5 bases and V 1 base, and 3 bases lay outside the gene matches. The CDR3 consists of 13 residues. Germline loops: CDR1 GTSNPN, CDR2 SVGIG (reference sequence). The DNA of the CDR3 is TGTGCCTGGAGTGGACTAGCCGTAGATACGCAGTATTTT. Residues: CAWSGLAVDTQYF.

The chain uses TRBV6-1 and TRBJ1-1; D ambiguous. The CDR3 is 14 amino acids. Trimming stripped 3 bases from V and 0 bases from J, with 8 bases between. The germline CDR1 and CDR2 sequences are MNHNS and SASEGT. DNA of the CDR3: TGTGCCAGCAGTGACCACCAGATGAACACTGAAGCTTTCTTT. It yields the protein CASSDHQMNTEAFF.